The entry that follows covers one T cell receptor beta chain sequence. The sample belongs to a study of spatial heterogeneity in lung cancer. The time point: blood at routine non-recurrence follow-up after resection. Unsorted whole RNA from tumor, nontumor lung or frozen PBMC underwent sequencing. In the library, each TCR cDNA molecule bore its own unique molecular identifier. MiXCR, applied by TCRdb to the 5' RACE reads, yields one record per CDR3 protein. Of about 52,000 distinct CDR3 sequences listed, less than 9% are singletons. The CDR3 covers 14 residues. V lost 6 bases and J lost 8, with 22 bases in between. Germline V gives CDR1 SQVTM, CDR2 ANQGSEA.

This TCR was recovered from a female donor with early-stage non-small cell lung cancer. The V call is TRBV29-1, the J call TRBJ1-1; D is uncertain. This specimen was PBMCs, taken at follow-up. The CDR3 DNA sequence: TGCAGCGTCGTAAAACTCGGACCCGCGGGGGAAGCTTTCTTT. This gives the protein CSVVKLGPAGEAFF.